Shown below are 32 T cell receptor beta chains from a single sample sequenced in a study of cytomegalovirus exposure and HLA in healthy donors. Primers: 60 Vbeta forward and 13 Jbeta reverse. Some clones are missing from TCRdb's copy, which holds only in-frame ones; the method was immunoSEQ multiplex PCR. The sample carries under 200,000 clones, roughly 75% recorded once. The sequenced sample was PBMCs. These receptors were obtained from a man between 18 and 35 years old in good health and CMV-seronegative.

Note on this clone: One end of the junction fails to match germline, which may point to a read error. This rearrangement joins TRBV7-9 to TRBJ1-2; D not resolved. The CDR3 sequence is 14 residues long. Germline V gene data show CDR1 as SEHNR and CDR2 as FQNEAQ (reference sequence). CDR3 sequence: CSSSSGTFNYGYTF. As DNA, the CDR3 is TGTTCCAGCAGCAGCGGAACCTTTAACTATGGCTACACCTTC.

The sample holds one count of this clone. V gene TRBV9 combines with J gene TRBJ2-7, with TRBD2 identical over 7 bases. This CDR3 comprises 13 residues. The germline gives CDR1 SGDLS, CDR2 YYNGEE. V lost 0 bases and J lost 7; bases outside the gene matches: 4. The CDR3 sequence: CASSVGGSGEQYF. As DNA, the CDR3 is TGTGCCAGCAGCGTAGGCGGGAGTGGTGAGCAGTACTTC.

This chain links TRBV7-9 with TRBJ2-5; TRBD1 is a possible D gene (5 bases). CDR3 length: 14 residues. Trimming cost V 0 bases and J 5 bases, with 10 bases left between them. Germline V CDR1 and CDR2: SEHNR, FQNEAQ (reference sequence). CDR3 loop: CASSLAQVGETQYF. CDR3 nucleotides: TGTGCCAGCAGCTTAGCACAGGTCGGGGAGACCCAGTACTTC.

The V and J genes are TRBV14 and TRBJ2-7; 7 bases align to TRBD1. The trim removed 5 bases at V and 3 bases at J, leaving 13 bases unmatched. Germline V gene lookup returns CDR1 SGHDN and CDR2 FVKESK. The CDR3 is 16 residues long. The DNA for the CDR3 is TGTGCCAGCAGCGGGGTAGGGACAGTCCTCCTCTACGAGCAGTACTTC. Translating gives CASSGVGTVLLYEQYF. The entire variable domain, with the rest obtained from reference TRBV14 and TRBJ2-7, is as follows: EAGVTQFPSHSVIEKGQTVTLRCDPISGHDNLYWYRRVMGKEIKFLLHFVKESKQDESGMPNNRFLAERTGGTYSTLKVQPAELEDSGVYFCASSGVGTVLLYEQYFGPGTRLTVT.

CDR3 loop: CASSLVQGPGEKLFF. CDR3 bases: TGTGCCAGCAGCTTAGTTCAGGGGCCGGGTGAAAAACTGTTTTTT. The chain links TRBV7-6 to TRBJ1-4, with a tentative D call TRBD1 (6 bases). V gave up 1 base and J gave up 7 bases, with 13 bases separating them. This CDR3 comprises 15 residues. Germline V gives CDR1 SGHVS, CDR2 FNYEAQ.

The chain recombines TRBV27 with TRBJ2-3, with 7 bases aligning to TRBD2. Germline CDR1 is MNHEY and CDR2 is SMNVEV (reference sequence). The CDR3 has 15 residues. J gave up 4 bases and V 5 bases, and 9 bases lay outside the gene matches. CDR3 region: CASSPAGDRPDTQYF. The CDR3 region has the DNA TGTGCCAGCAGTCCTGCGGGGGATAGGCCAGATACGCAGTATTTT.

The chain couples TRBV7-9 to TRBJ1-1, with 7 nucleotides matching TRBD1. This CDR3 contains 15 residues. V lost 4 bases and J lost 1; bases outside the gene matches: 6. Germline V gives CDR1 SEHNR, CDR2 FQNEAQ (reference sequence). CDR3 protein: CASSSRQGANTEAFF. In DNA, the CDR3 is TGTGCCAGCAGCTCTCGACAGGGTGCGAACACTGAAGCTTTCTTT.

The chain employs TRBV6-6 and TRBJ1-4; D ambiguous. Germline CDR1 reads MNHNY; CDR2 reads SVGAGI (reference sequence). The V and J ends lost 3 bases and 0 bases respectively, with 8 bases between them. The CDR3 loop spans 15 amino acids. CDR3 sequence (DNA): TGTGCCAGCAGTTATACTTTTGCAACTAATGAAAAACTGTTTTTT. Translation: CASSYTFATNEKLFF.

The chain uses TRBV19 and TRBJ2-7; 8 bases line up with TRBD1. Germline V gives CDR1 LNHDA, CDR2 SQIVND (reference sequence). The junction had 3 bases not matched to a gene; V was cut back by 2 bases and J by 3 bases. The CDR3 contains 14 residues. The CDR3 DNA reads as TGTGCCAGTAGTATAAGGACAGGGATCTACGAGCAGTACTTC. This sequence encodes CASSIRTGIYEQYF.

The chain links TRBV10-3 to TRBJ2-6; D is unresolved. CDR3 size: 14 residues. In germline, CDR1 is ENHRY, CDR2 SYGVKD. Trimming removed 2 bases from V and 3 bases from J, with 5 bases in between. This chain's CDR3 is CAISERSGANVLTF. Here the CDR3 DNA reads TGTGCCATCAGTGAGAGGAGTGGGGCCAACGTCCTGACTTTC.

The chain carries TRBV2 and TRBJ2-7; TRBD1 is a possible D gene (5 bases). Trimming removed 3 bases from V and 2 bases from J, with 8 bases in between. The CDR3 totals 13 residues. Germline CDR1 is SNHLY and CDR2 is FYNNEI. The CDR3 sequence is CASSEGPAYEQYF. CDR3 bases: TGTGCCAGCAGTGAGGGGCCGGCCTACGAGCAGTACTTC.

CDR3 residues: CATLGKLISSGANVLTF. As DNA, the CDR3 is TGTGCCACCCTCGGGAAGTTAATTAGCTCTGGGGCCAACGTCCTGACTTTC. V usage is TRBV27 and J usage is TRBJ2-6; D perhaps matches TRBD2 (5 bases). In germline, CDR1 is MNHEY, CDR2 SMNVEV (reference sequence). The CDR3 has 17 residues. V was trimmed by 10 bases and J by 0 bases, leaving 19 bases between them.

The chain joins TRBV25-1 to TRBJ1-2; 9 positions match TRBD1. The CDR3 consists of 14 residues. V lost 3 bases to trimming and J lost 5 bases; unmatched junction nucleotides: 4. Germline values: CDR1 MGHDK, CDR2 SYGVNS. The CDR3 sequence: CASSDRDRAYGYTF. The CDR3 DNA is TGTGCCAGCAGTGACCGGGACAGGGCATATGGCTACACCTTC.

CDR3 bases: TGCAGCGTCGTGGCGGGGACAGGGGGGTACTACGAGCAGTACTTC. Amino acids: CSVVAGTGGYYEQYF. V is TRBV29-1 and J is TRBJ2-5; TRBD1 matches 11 bases. The DNA matches TRBJ2-7 better at its end, which makes the J call doubtful. This CDR3 is built from 15 residues. Germline V gives CDR1 SQVTM, CDR2 ANQGSEA.

The chain carries TRBV15 and TRBJ2-2; D uncertain. Germline V CDR1 and CDR2: LNHNV, YYDKDF (reference sequence). The germline V and J ends were trimmed by 2 bases and 0 bases, with 10 bases remaining between them. The CDR3 length is 16 residues. The CDR3 reads CATSRLDISNTGELFF. CDR3 in DNA: TGTGCCACCAGCAGACTCGACATTTCGAACACCGGGGAGCTGTTTTTT.

The sample holds one count of this clone. This rearrangement joins TRBV19 to TRBJ1-1, with D possibly being TRBD1 (5 bases). The V end was cut by 11 bases, the J end by 6 bases, with 19 bases between. Germline V lookup: CDR1 LNHDA, CDR2 SQIVND (reference sequence). This CDR3 contains 13 residues. The CDR3 protein is CASLAGGEAEAFF. The CDR3 nucleotides read TGTGCCTCCCTCGCCGGGGGAGAGGCTGAAGCTTTCTTT.

The chain carries TRBV4-3 and TRBJ2-7; tentatively, D is TRBD2 (5 bases). Germline lookup yields CDR1 LGHNA and CDR2 YSLEER. Trimming pared 4 bases from V and 6 bases from J, leaving 16 bases between. The CDR3 spans 14 residues. This chain's CDR3 is CASSPRRDIGEQYF. The CDR3 DNA sequence: TGCGCCAGCAGCCCCAGACGGGATATAGGCGAGCAGTACTTC.

This clone occurred a few times. The chain uses TRBV6-6 and TRBJ2-1; D perhaps matches TRBD1 (5 bases). Germline CDR1 reads MNHNY; CDR2 reads SVGAGI (reference sequence). Between the trimmed V and J ends, which lost 6 bases and 7 bases, there was a span of 10 bases. The CDR3 has 12 residues. Here the CDR3 reads CASSIQGNEQFF. In nucleotides, the CDR3 is TGTGCCAGCAGCATCCAGGGAAATGAGCAGTTCTTC.

This chain connects TRBV14 to TRBJ2-7, with D perhaps matching TRBD2 (6 bases). V was shortened by 2 bases and J by 1 base, with 15 bases between the two germline ends. The CDR3 totals 16 residues. CDR1 and CDR2 (germline): SGHDN, FVKESK. The CDR3 is CASSQPSRDFSYEQYF. The CDR3 DNA sequence: TGTGCCAGCAGCCAACCATCCAGGGACTTTTCCTACGAGCAGTACTTC.

The chain combines TRBV27 with TRBJ2-5; D ambiguous. V lost 2 bases to trimming and J lost 0 bases, with 13 bases between them. The germline gives CDR1 MNHEY, CDR2 SMNVEV (reference sequence). This CDR3 has 16 residues. The CDR3 bases are TGTGCCAGCAGTTTAACCCAAGCCCAATACCAAGAGACCCAGTACTTC. Protein: CASSLTQAQYQETQYF.

The rearrangement links TRBV4-3 to TRBJ2-1; TRBD2 agrees at 8 bases. V gave up 0 bases and J gave up 2 bases; unmatched junction bases: 15. CDR1 and CDR2 (germline): LGHNA, YSLEER. CDR3 size: 20 residues. The CDR3 loop is CASSQEPPRASGPTYNEQFF. CDR3 in DNA: TGCGCCAGCAGCCAAGAACCCCCCCGAGCTAGCGGGCCTACCTACAATGAGCAGTTCTTC.

J is TRBJ1-1 and V is TRBV5-1, with D perhaps matching TRBD1 (5 bases). The CDR3 extends over 15 amino acids. The germline V gene has CDR1 SGHRS and CDR2 YFSETQ. Trimming took 4 bases from V and 1 from J, leaving 14 bases between them. This CDR3 reads CASSLEGSANTEAFF. The CDR3 nucleotides are TGCGCCAGCAGCCTGGAGGGGTCGGCGAACACTGAAGCTTTCTTT.

This clone has a handful of counts. V usage is TRBV6-5 and J usage is TRBJ2-7; D might be TRBD1 (5 bases). In germline, CDR1 is MNHEY, CDR2 SVGAGI. With 5 bases removed from V and 0 bases from J, the gap between germline ends came to 11 bases. This CDR3 comprises 14 residues. In DNA form, the CDR3 reads TGTGCCAGCAGTGCGGCAGGGCTCTCCTACGAGCAGTACTTC. The encoded protein is CASSAAGLSYEQYF.

The J gene is TRBJ2-2, the V gene TRBV13, with D perhaps matching TRBD2 (5 bases). Germline CDR1 is PRHDT and CDR2 is FYEKMQ (reference sequence). Trimming took off 4 bases at V and 2 bases at J, with 11 bases between the two ends. The CDR3 has 15 residues. This CDR3 reads CASSSPGINTGELFF. The CDR3 DNA reads as TGTGCCAGCAGCTCTCCGGGGATTAACACCGGGGAGCTGTTTTTT.

The chain has TRBV6-6 and TRBJ2-4, with D uncertain. V was trimmed by 2 bases and J by 3 bases, leaving 5 bases between them. Germline V gene data show CDR1 as MNHNY and CDR2 as SVGAGI (reference sequence). The CDR3 contains 13 residues. CDR3 protein: CASSYRDKNIQYF. CDR3 nucleotides: TGTGCCAGCAGTTACAGAGACAAAAACATTCAGTACTTC.

The chain has TRBV5-1 and TRBJ2-1, with a tentative D call TRBD2 (6 bases). This CDR3 comprises 15 residues. Germline V CDR1 and CDR2: SGHRS, YFSETQ. V gave up 0 bases and J gave up 7 bases, with 14 bases separating them. The CDR3 here is CASSLELATPNEQFF. The CDR3 bases are TGCGCCAGCAGCTTGGAGCTAGCGACACCGAATGAGCAGTTCTTC.

The chain employs TRBV6-5 and TRBJ1-5, with no clear D. Germline V gene sequence: CDR1 MNHEY, CDR2 SVGAGI. The CDR3 is made up of 14 amino acids. V gave up 4 bases and J gave up 0 bases, with 7 bases separating them. The CDR3 nucleotides are TGTGCCAGCAGTTTCGGGAATAGCAATCAGCCCCAGCATTTT. This gives the protein CASSFGNSNQPQHF.

This chain links TRBV4-1 with TRBJ2-5; 10 bases are a match to TRBD2. Germline loops: CDR1 MGHRA, CDR2 YSYEKL. The CDR3 consists of 14 residues. V lost 1 base to trimming and J lost 4 bases; unmatched junction nucleotides: 0. In nucleotides, the CDR3 is TGCGCCAGCAGCCAAGGGACTAGCGGAGAGACCCAGTACTTC. This codes for CASSQGTSGETQYF.

The sample holds one count of this clone. The chain employs TRBV11-3 and TRBJ2-1, with TRBD2 matching 11 bases. Unmatched junction bases numbered 4, after V lost 0 bases and J lost 9 bases. The CDR3 length is 15 residues. The germline V gene encodes CDR1 SGHNT and CDR2 YENEEA. The CDR3 DNA reads as TGTGCCAGCAGCTTAGAGGTAGCGGGAGGGGGTGAGCAGTTCTTC. Protein sequence: CASSLEVAGGGEQFF.

The rearrangement links TRBV9 to TRBJ2-7; 11 bases agree with TRBD2. The germline V gene has CDR1 SGDLS and CDR2 YYNGEE. The junction had 9 bases not matched to a gene; V was cut back by 3 bases and J by 7 bases. The CDR3 has 15 amino acids. The CDR3 spells CASSDGGTSGGEQYF. The CDR3, as DNA: TGTGCCAGCAGCGATGGGGGAACTAGCGGGGGTGAGCAGTACTTC.

Only one count was recorded for this clone. This sequence joins TRBV27 and TRBJ2-1, with a weak D call TRBD2 (6 bases). CDR1 and CDR2 (germline): MNHEY, SMNVEV (reference sequence). The CDR3 loop spans 18 amino acids. V was pared by 0 bases and J by 4 bases, with 19 bases between. The CDR3, as DNA: TGTGCCAGCAGTTTATCTAGCGGAGCCCCCACCCCTTACAATGAGCAGTTCTTC. This gives the protein CASSLSSGAPTPYNEQFF.

V usage is TRBV4-1 and J usage is TRBJ2-7, with 16 positions matching TRBD2. V lost 1 base and J lost 6; bases outside the gene matches: 6. The CDR3 length is 17 residues. Per germline, CDR1 MGHRA and CDR2 YSYEKL. The CDR3 region has the DNA TGCGCCAGCAGCCAAGCCCCCGGGACTAGCGGGAGGGCCGAGCAGTACTTC. It encodes CASSQAPGTSGRAEQYF.